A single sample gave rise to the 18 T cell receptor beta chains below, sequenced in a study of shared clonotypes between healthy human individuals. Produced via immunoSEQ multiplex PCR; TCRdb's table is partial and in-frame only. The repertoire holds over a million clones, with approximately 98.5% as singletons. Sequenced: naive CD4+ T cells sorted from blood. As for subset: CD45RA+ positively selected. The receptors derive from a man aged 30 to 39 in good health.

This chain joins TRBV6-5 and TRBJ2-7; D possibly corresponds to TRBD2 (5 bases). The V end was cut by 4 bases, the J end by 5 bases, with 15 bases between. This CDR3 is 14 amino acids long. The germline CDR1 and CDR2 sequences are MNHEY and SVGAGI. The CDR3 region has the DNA TGTGCCAGCAGTTTTAATGGACTTATGAACGAGCAGTACTTC. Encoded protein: CASSFNGLMNEQYF.

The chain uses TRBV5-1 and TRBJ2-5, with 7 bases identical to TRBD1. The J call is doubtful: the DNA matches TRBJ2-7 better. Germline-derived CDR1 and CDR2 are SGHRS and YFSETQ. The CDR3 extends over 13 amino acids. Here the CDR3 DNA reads TGCGCCAGCAACGGGGACAGCTCCTACGAGCAGTACTTC. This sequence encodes CASNGDSSYEQYF.

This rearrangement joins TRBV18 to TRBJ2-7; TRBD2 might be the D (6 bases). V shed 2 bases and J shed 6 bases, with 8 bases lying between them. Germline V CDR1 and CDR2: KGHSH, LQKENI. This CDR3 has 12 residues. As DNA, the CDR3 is TGTGCCAGCTCACCAGGTAGCGGCGAGCAGTACTTC. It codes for CASSPGSGEQYF.

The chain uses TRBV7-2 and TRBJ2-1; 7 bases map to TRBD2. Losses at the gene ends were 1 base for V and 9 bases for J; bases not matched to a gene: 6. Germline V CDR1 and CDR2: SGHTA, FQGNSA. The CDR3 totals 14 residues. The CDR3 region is CASSLVGLSAEQFF. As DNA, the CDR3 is TGTGCCAGCAGCTTAGTGGGACTATCGGCTGAGCAGTTCTTC.

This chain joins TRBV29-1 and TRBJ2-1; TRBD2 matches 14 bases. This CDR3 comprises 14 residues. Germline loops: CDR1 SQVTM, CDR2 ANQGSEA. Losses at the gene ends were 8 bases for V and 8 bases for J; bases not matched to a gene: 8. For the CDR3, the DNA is TGCAGCTCCGACGGGACTAGCGGGAGCTATGAGCAGTTCTTC. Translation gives CSSDGTSGSYEQFF.

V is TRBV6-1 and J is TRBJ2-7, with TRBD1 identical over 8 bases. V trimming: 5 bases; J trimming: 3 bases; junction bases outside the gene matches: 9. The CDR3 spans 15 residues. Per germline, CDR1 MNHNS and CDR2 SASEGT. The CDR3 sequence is CASSKRTGTLYEQYF. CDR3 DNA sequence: TGTGCCAGCAGTAAAAGGACAGGGACCCTCTACGAGCAGTACTTC.

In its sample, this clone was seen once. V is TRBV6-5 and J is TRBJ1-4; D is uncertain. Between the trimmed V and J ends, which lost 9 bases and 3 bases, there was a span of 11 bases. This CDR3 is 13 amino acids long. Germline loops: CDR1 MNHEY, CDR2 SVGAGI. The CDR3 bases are TGTGCCAGTCAATACGGGCCTAATGAAAAACTGTTTTTT. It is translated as CASQYGPNEKLFF.

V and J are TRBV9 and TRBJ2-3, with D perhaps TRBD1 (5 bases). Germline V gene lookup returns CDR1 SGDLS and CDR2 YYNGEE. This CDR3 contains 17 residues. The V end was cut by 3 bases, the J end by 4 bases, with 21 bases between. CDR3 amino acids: CASSATRQSLIPDTQYF. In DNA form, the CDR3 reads TGTGCCAGCAGCGCCACCCGACAGTCCTTAATCCCAGATACGCAGTATTTT.

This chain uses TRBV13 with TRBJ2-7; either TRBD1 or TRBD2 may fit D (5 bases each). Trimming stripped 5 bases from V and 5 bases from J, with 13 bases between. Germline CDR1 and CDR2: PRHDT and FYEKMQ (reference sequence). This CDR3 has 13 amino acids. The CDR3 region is CASSPEGENEQYF. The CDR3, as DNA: TGTGCCAGCAGCCCGGAAGGGGAGAACGAGCAGTACTTC.

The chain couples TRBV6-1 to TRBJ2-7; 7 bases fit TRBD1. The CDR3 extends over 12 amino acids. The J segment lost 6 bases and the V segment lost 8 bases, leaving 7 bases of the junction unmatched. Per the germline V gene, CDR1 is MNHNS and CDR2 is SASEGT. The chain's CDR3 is CASGWTGLEQYF. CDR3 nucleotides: TGTGCCAGCGGATGGACAGGCCTCGAGCAGTACTTC.

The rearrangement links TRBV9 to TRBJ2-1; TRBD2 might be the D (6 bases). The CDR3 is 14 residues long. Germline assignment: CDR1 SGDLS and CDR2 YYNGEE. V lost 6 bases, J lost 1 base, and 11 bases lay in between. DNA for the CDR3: TGTGCCAGCACCCAAGGGACTTCCTACAATGAGCAGTTCTTC. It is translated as CASTQGTSYNEQFF. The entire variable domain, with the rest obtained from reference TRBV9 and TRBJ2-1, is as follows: DSGVTQTPKHLITATGQRVTLRCSPRSGDLSVYWYQQSLDQGLQFLIQYYNGEERAKGNILERFSAQQFPDLHSELNLSSLELGDSALYFCASTQGTSYNEQFFGPGTRLTVL.

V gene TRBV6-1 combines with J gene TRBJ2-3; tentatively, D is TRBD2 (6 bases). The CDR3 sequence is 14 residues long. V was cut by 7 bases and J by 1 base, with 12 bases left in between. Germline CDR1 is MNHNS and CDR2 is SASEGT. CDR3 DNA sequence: TGTGCCAGCACCCTGCGGGGCGGCACAGATACGCAGTATTTT. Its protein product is CASTLRGGTDTQYF.

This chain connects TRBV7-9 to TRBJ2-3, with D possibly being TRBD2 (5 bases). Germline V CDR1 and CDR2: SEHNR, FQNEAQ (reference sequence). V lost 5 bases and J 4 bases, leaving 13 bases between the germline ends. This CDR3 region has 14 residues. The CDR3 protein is CASSMAGRADTQYF. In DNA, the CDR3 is TGTGCCAGCAGCATGGCGGGCCGGGCAGATACGCAGTATTTT.

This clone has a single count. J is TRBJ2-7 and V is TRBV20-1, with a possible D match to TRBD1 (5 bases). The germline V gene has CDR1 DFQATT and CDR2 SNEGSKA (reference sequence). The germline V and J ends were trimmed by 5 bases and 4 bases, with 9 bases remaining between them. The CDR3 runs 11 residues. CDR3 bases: TGCAGTGCTCCCCAGGGTTACGAGCAGTACTTC. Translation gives CSAPQGYEQYF.

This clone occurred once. The CDR3 sequence: CASSIFSVDNEQFF. The CDR3 DNA sequence: TGTGCCAGTAGTATTTTTAGCGTCGACAATGAGCAGTTCTTC. V usage is TRBV19 and J usage is TRBJ2-1; tentative D call: TRBD2 (5 bases). The CDR3 contains 14 residues. Per germline, CDR1 LNHDA and CDR2 SQIVND (reference sequence). V gave up 3 bases and J gave up 5 bases, with 11 bases separating them.

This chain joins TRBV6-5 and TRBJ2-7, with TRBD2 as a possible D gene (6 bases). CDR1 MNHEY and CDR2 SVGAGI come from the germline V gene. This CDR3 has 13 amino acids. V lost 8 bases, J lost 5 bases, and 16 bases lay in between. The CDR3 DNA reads TGTGCCAGCGAACCGGGGGTAACTCACGAGCAGTACTTC. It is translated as CASEPGVTHEQYF.

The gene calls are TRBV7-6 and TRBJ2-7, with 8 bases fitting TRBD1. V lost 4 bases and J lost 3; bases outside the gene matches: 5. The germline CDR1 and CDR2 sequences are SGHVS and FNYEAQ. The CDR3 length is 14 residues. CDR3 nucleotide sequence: TGTGCCAGCAGCTATTCGACAGGGGACTACGAGCAGTACTTC. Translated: CASSYSTGDYEQYF. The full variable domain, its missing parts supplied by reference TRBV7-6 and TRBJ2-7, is GAGVSQSPRYKVTKRGQDVALRCDPISGHVSLYWYRQALGQGPEFLTYFNYEAQQDKSGLPNDRFSAERPEGSISTLTIQRTEQRDSAMYRCASSYSTGDYEQYFGPGTRLTVT.

Written as DNA, the CDR3 is TGTGCCAGCAGGGGGGACTATTTGAAAGAGACCCAGTACTTC. Translating gives CASRGDYLKETQYF. The chain uses TRBV2 and TRBJ2-5; TRBD2 agrees at 7 bases. Losses at the gene ends were 6 bases for V and 3 bases for J; bases not matched to a gene: 7. The CDR3 has 14 residues. CDR1 SNHLY and CDR2 FYNNEI come from the germline V gene.